The T cell receptor (beta chain) under discussion was sequenced for a study of T cell changes during pregnancy in multiple sclerosis. Produced via immunoSEQ multiplex PCR; TCRdb's table is partial and in-frame only. The sample consists of under 40,000 clones, 90% of them appearing once. The CDR3 has 16 amino acids. Germline V gene lookup returns CDR1 MNHEY and CDR2 SMNVEV (reference sequence). Trimming removed 0 bases from V and 0 bases from J, with 10 bases in between. The receptor comes from a female donor with multiple sclerosis, enrolled in a pregnancy study. This chain links TRBV27 with TRBJ2-3; TRBD2 might be the D (6 bases). Sequencing used CD8+ T cells from peripheral blood mononuclear cells, obtained in the first trimester of pregnancy. CDR3 DNA sequence: TGTGCCAGCAGTTTATCCCGGGGGACTAGCACAGATACGCAGTATTTT. Amino acids: CASSLSRGTSTDTQYF.